Below, 23 T cell receptor beta chains from the same sample are listed, as sequenced in a study of blood T cell repertoires in COVID-19. Clones were read by immunoSEQ multiplex PCR, and TCRdb kept only the in-frame ones, dropping some. There are some 150,000 clones in the sample; roughly 75% occur only once, and just over 6% lies in the top ten. The material sequenced was PBMCs or T cells enriched from blood (not recorded which). These receptors all come from a woman between 50 and 59 years old who had recovered from COVID-19.

This chain uses TRBV6-1 with TRBJ1-2; D call uncertain. Trimming pared 2 bases from V and 4 bases from J, leaving 8 bases between. Germline values: CDR1 MNHNS, CDR2 SASEGT. The CDR3 loop spans 13 amino acids. The CDR3 sequence: CASSERESYGYTF. The CDR3 coding sequence is TGTGCCAGCAGTGAAAGAGAGAGCTATGGCTACACCTTC.

The chain employs TRBV14 and TRBJ2-4, with 7 bases identical to TRBD2. Germline CDR1 reads SGHDN; CDR2 reads FVKESK. The CDR3 totals 18 residues. J was trimmed by 5 bases and V by 0 bases; bases with no gene match: 13. The DNA for the CDR3 is TGTGCCAGCAGCCAAGAATGGCGGGGGAGGGACTATCAAAACATTCAGTACTTC. This codes for CASSQEWRGRDYQNIQYF.

The chain combines TRBV30 with TRBJ2-7; D may be TRBD1 (6 bases). V lost 3 bases to trimming and J lost 6 bases, with 18 bases between them. This CDR3 has 14 amino acids. Germline-derived CDR1 and CDR2 are GTSNPN and SVGIG (reference sequence). The CDR3 region has the DNA TGTGCCTGGAGCGAGGGCACAGGGTTGAGCGAGCAGTACTTC. Amino acid sequence: CAWSEGTGLSEQYF. Complete variable domain (other parts from reference TRBV30 and TRBJ2-7): SQTIHQWPATLVQPVGSPLSLECTVEGTSNPNLYWYRQAAGRGLQLLFYSVGIGQISSEVPQNLSASRPQDRQFILSSKKLLLSDSGFYLCAWSEGTGLSEQYFGPGTRLTVT.

A single count supports this clone. The chain carries TRBV9 and TRBJ2-3; 7 bases fit TRBD1. The V gene end was trimmed by 3 bases and the J gene end by 4 bases; junction bases not matched to a gene: 11. Germline CDR1 and CDR2: SGDLS and YYNGEE. The CDR3 is made up of 16 amino acids. The CDR3 loop reads CASSELDRPYPDTQYF. CDR3 nucleotides: TGTGCCAGCAGCGAACTGGACAGGCCGTACCCAGATACGCAGTATTTT.

The rearrangement uses TRBV19 and TRBJ1-2, with 11 positions matching TRBD1. CDR1 is LNHDA, CDR2 SQIVND, per germline (reference sequence). This CDR3 is built from 15 residues. The J segment lost 7 bases and the V segment lost 5 bases, leaving 9 bases of the junction unmatched. Written as DNA, the CDR3 is TGTGCCAGTAGTGCCCCCCGGACAGGGGGCTCTGGCTACACCTTC. It yields the protein CASSAPRTGGSGYTF.

The chain employs TRBV6-4 and TRBJ2-3, with TRBD1 as a possible D gene (6 bases). V lost 4 bases and J lost 0, with 8 bases in between. Per germline, CDR1 MRHNA and CDR2 SNTAGT. The CDR3 has 14 residues. CDR3 in DNA: TGTGCCAGCAGTGGTACAGGGAGCACAGATACGCAGTATTTT. It is translated as CASSGTGSTDTQYF.

The genes are TRBV5-1 and TRBJ2-1; D may be TRBD1 (6 bases). The ends were cut back, 2 bases at V and 7 bases at J, with 16 bases in the middle. CDR3 length equals 15 residues. The germline V gene has CDR1 SGHRS and CDR2 YFSETQ. The CDR3 loop reads CASSFEQGLLNEQFF. DNA of the CDR3: TGCGCCAGCAGCTTCGAACAGGGTTTGTTAAATGAGCAGTTCTTC.

The chain uses TRBV19 and TRBJ1-4; the match to TRBD1 covers 7 bases. V gave up 5 bases and J gave up 5 bases; unmatched junction bases: 8. CDR1 is LNHDA and CDR2 is SQIVND in the germline V gene (reference sequence). This CDR3 contains 15 residues. CDR3 coding DNA: TGTGCCAGTAGTCCCCGGACAGGCGGAAATGAAAAACTGTTTTTT. Translated: CASSPRTGGNEKLFF.

This chain uses TRBV28 with TRBJ1-5; D ambiguous. Deletions cut 4 bases from V and 7 bases from J, with 11 bases between. Germline CDR1 reads MDHEN; CDR2 reads SYDVKM. This CDR3 is 13 amino acids long. CDR3 nucleotide sequence: TGTGCCAGCAGTTCAGTCGTGGGCCAGCCCCAGCATTTT. Protein sequence: CASSSVVGQPQHF.

The chain recombines TRBV3-1 (or the pseudogene TRBV3-2) with TRBJ2-2; D might be TRBD2 (6 bases). CDR1 is LGHDT and CDR2 is YNNKEL in the germline V gene (reference sequence). Trimming cost V 1 base and J 6 bases, with 15 bases left between them. The CDR3 runs 16 residues. CDR3 residues: CASSQGDWRRSGELFF. The CDR3 coding sequence is TGTGCCAGCAGCCAAGGGGACTGGAGGAGGTCCGGGGAGCTGTTTTTT.

This chain links TRBV27 with TRBJ1-5; D remains ambiguous. Trimming shortened V by 5 bases and J by 6 bases, and 14 bases separated the two germline ends. CDR1 is MNHEY, CDR2 SMNVEV, per germline (reference sequence). The CDR3 is 14 amino acids. CDR3 loop: CASSRVFRGQPQHF. The CDR3 bases are TGTGCCAGCAGTCGGGTGTTCCGGGGTCAGCCCCAGCATTTT.

The chain combines TRBV29-1 with TRBJ2-7; D remains ambiguous. Trimming pared 5 bases from V and 2 bases from J, leaving 13 bases between. Germline V gene data show CDR1 as SQVTM and CDR2 as ANQGSEA. The CDR3 spans 13 residues. Written as DNA, the CDR3 is TGCAGCGTTTTAGTATCGGTGACCTACGAGCAGTACTTC. Translation: CSVLVSVTYEQYF.

The chain carries TRBV30 and TRBJ1-6, with D tentatively TRBD1 (6 bases). The CDR3 spans 12 residues. CDR1 and CDR2 from the germline V gene are GTSNPN and SVGIG (reference sequence). V lost 3 bases to trimming and J lost 11 bases, with 11 bases between them. The CDR3 DNA sequence: TGTGCCTGGAGACAAGGGGGAGCACCCCTCCACTTT. Its translation: CAWRQGGAPLHF.

The chain links TRBV5-4 to TRBJ1-6; a weak D match, TRBD1 (6 bases). This CDR3 is built from 13 residues. Germline V CDR1 and CDR2: SGHNT, YYREEE (reference sequence). Trimming stripped 4 bases from V and 6 bases from J, with 8 bases between. The CDR3 loop reads CASSADSNSPLHF. In DNA form, the CDR3 reads TGTGCCAGCAGCGCGGACAGTAATTCACCCCTCCACTTT. The full variable domain, completed using reference TRBV5-4 and TRBJ1-6, is ETGVTQSPTHLIKTRGQQVTLRCSSQSGHNTVSWYQQALGQGPQFIFQYYREEENGRGNFPPRFSGLQFPNYSSELNVNALELDDSALYLCASSADSNSPLHFGNGTRLTVT.

This clone is a singleton in its sample. V is TRBV20-1 and J is TRBJ1-1; D uncertain. This CDR3 contains 11 residues. Germline V gene data show CDR1 as DFQATT and CDR2 as SNEGSKA (reference sequence). The V end lost 3 bases, the J end lost 3 bases, and 5 bases lay between the germline ends. This chain's CDR3 is CSARSHTEAFF. In DNA form, the CDR3 reads TGCAGTGCTAGGAGTCACACTGAAGCTTTCTTT.

The chain combines TRBV10-3 with TRBJ2-1; D perhaps matches TRBD2 (7 bases). The CDR3 extends over 13 amino acids. The germline gives CDR1 ENHRY, CDR2 SYGVKD. The V end was cut by 11 bases, the J end by 3 bases, with 14 bases between. The CDR3 sequence is CAARGANYNEQFF. The CDR3 DNA is TGTGCCGCCCGGGGGGCCAACTACAATGAGCAGTTCTTC.

The genes are TRBV2 and TRBJ2-3; the match to TRBD1 covers 12 bases. Germline CDR1 SNHLY, CDR2 FYNNEI. The CDR3 has 13 residues. The trim removed 8 bases at V and 4 bases at J, leaving 1 base unmatched. DNA of the CDR3: TGTGCCAGCGGGACAGGGGGCGCAGATACGCAGTATTTT. Translated, it gives CASGTGGADTQYF.

The chain uses TRBV5-1 and TRBJ2-1; D gene ambiguous. Per germline, CDR1 SGHRS and CDR2 YFSETQ. CDR3 length: 16 residues. V was cut by 0 bases and J by 0 bases, with 10 bases left in between. The CDR3: CASSLGADTSYNEQFF. The CDR3 DNA sequence: TGCGCCAGCAGCTTGGGGGCAGATACCTCCTACAATGAGCAGTTCTTC.

V and J are TRBV20-1 and TRBJ2-3; D is unresolved. Between the trimmed V and J ends, which lost 0 bases and 6 bases, there was a span of 4 bases. The CDR3 covers 11 residues. The germline V gene encodes CDR1 DFQATT and CDR2 SNEGSKA (reference sequence). The CDR3 coding sequence is TGCAGTGCTAGAGACGCGGATACGCAGTATTTT. Encoded protein: CSARDADTQYF.

This clone was recorded once. The CDR3 is CASSTGGYGGEKLFF. Here the CDR3 DNA reads TGTGCCAGTAGTACCGGGGGATACGGTGGGGAAAAACTGTTTTTT. The gene calls are TRBV19 and TRBJ1-4; D is perhaps TRBD1 (5 bases). This CDR3 is 15 amino acids long. Germline V lookup: CDR1 LNHDA, CDR2 SQIVND (reference sequence). Deletions cut 4 bases from V and 8 bases from J, with 17 bases between.

The chain is built from TRBV10-3 and TRBJ1-4; the match to TRBD1 covers 8 bases. V dropped 6 bases and J dropped 2; count of bases not matched to a gene: 8. Germline V lookup: CDR1 ENHRY, CDR2 SYGVKD. The length of the CDR3 is 16 residues. The CDR3 DNA reads TGTGCCATCAGCAGTCAGGGGGCGCTTACTAATGAAAAACTGTTTTTT. Its translation: CAISSQGALTNEKLFF.

The chain carries TRBV7-2 and TRBJ2-3; 7 nucleotides agree with TRBD1. The V gene end was trimmed by 1 base and the J gene end by 6 bases; junction bases not matched to a gene: 4. There are 14 residues in the CDR3. Germline CDR1 is SGHTA and CDR2 is FQGNSA. The CDR3 coding sequence is TGTGCCAGCAGCTTAGTCACAGGGGCCGATACGCAGTATTTT. Protein: CASSLVTGADTQYF.

This chain links TRBV5-1 with TRBJ2-3, with no clear D. CDR3 length: 13 amino acids. V was trimmed by 4 bases and J by 6 bases, leaving 12 bases between them. The germline gives CDR1 SGHRS, CDR2 YFSETQ. CDR3 DNA sequence: TGCGCCAGCAGCCCCGCCTCAGTGGATACGCAGTATTTT. Translating it yields CASSPASVDTQYF.